The clone carrying this TCR beta chain was observed a handful of times. This record comes from a study of control samples from healthy donors and cancer patients. The germline V gene has CDR1 SNHLY and CDR2 FYNNEI. The CDR3 is 12 residues long. V dropped 6 bases and J dropped 10 bases, with 10 bases sitting between them. Only in-frame clones appear in the TCRdb table, and some are missing; sequencing was by immunoSEQ multiplex PCR. Of over 200,000 clones listed, roughly four fifths are singletons. The sequencing input was PBMCs. This chain connects TRBV2 to TRBJ1-6; D unclear. The receptor was derived from a woman aged 55 to 70 with lung cancer. CDR3 nucleotide sequence: TGTGCCAGCAGCGGATCAGAGTCACCCCTCCACTTT. Translating gives CASSGSESPLHF.